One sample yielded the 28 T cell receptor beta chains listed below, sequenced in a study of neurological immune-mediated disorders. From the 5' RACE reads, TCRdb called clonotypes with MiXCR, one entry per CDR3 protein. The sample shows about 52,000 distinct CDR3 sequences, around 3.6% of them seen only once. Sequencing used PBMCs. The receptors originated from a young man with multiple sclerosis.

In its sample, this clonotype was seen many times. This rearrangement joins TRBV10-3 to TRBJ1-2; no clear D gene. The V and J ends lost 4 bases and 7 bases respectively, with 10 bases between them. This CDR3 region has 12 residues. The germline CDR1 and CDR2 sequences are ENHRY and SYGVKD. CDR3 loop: CAISGEGSGYTF. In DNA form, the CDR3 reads TGTGCCATCAGTGGCGAAGGTAGTGGCTACACCTTC.

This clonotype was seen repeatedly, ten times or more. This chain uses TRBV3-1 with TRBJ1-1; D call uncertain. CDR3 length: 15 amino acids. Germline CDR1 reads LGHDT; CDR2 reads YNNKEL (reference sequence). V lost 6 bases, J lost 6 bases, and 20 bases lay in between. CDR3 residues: CASSPGGRRGSEAFF. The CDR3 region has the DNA TGTGCCAGCAGTCCTGGTGGGCGCAGAGGATCTGAAGCTTTCTTT.

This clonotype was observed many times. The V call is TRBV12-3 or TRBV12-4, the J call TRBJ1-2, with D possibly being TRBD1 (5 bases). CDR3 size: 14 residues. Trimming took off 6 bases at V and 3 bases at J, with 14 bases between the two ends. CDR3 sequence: CASRHRDRHYGYTF. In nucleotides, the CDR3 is TGTGCCAGCAGACACCGGGACCGTCACTATGGCTACACCTTC.

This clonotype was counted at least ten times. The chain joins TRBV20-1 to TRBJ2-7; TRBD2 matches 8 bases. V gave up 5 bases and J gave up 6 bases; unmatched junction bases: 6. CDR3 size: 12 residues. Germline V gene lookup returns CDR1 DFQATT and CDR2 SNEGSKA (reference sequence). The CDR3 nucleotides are TGCAGTGCTCCCGGGGGGGCAGGCGAGCAGTACTTC. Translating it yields CSAPGGAGEQYF.

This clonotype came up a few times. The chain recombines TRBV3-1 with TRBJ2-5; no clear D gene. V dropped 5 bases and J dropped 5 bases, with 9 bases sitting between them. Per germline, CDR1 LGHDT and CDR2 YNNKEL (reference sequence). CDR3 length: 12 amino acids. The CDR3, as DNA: TGTGCCAGCAGCAAAGGATCGGAGACCCAGTACTTC. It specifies CASSKGSETQYF.

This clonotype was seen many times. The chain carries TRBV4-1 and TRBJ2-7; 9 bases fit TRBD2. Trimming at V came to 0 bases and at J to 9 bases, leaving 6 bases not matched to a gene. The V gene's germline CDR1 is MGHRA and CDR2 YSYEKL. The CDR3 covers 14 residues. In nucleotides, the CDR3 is TGCGCCAGCAGCCAAGATCGTAGAGCGGGGGGGCAGTACTTC. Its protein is CASSQDRRAGGQYF.

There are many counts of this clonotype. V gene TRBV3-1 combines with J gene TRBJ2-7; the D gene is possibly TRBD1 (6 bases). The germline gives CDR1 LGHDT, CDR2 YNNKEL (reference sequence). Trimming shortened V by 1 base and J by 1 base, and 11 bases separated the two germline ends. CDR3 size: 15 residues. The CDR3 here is CASSQVAGVSYEQYF. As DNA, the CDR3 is TGTGCCAGCAGCCAAGTCGCAGGGGTTTCCTACGAGCAGTACTTC.

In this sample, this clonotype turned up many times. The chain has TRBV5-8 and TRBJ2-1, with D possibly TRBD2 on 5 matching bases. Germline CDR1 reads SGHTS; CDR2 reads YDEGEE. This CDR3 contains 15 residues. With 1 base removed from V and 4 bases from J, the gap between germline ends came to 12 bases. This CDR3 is CASSLSSREYNEQFF. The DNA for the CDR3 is TGTGCCAGCAGCTTGTCGTCGAGGGAGTACAATGAGCAGTTCTTC.

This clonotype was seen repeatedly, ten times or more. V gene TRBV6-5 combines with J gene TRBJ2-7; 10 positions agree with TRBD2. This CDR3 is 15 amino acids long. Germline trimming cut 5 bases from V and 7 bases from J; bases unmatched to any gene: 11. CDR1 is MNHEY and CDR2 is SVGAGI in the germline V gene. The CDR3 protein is CASSPEASGRREQYF. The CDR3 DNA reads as TGTGCCAGCAGTCCAGAGGCTAGCGGGAGACGGGAGCAGTACTTC.

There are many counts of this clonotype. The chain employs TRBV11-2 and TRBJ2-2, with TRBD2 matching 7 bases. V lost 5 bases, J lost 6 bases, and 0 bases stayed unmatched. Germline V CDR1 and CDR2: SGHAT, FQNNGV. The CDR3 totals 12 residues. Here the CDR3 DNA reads TGTGCCAGCAGCCGGGAGGCCGGGGAGCTGTTTTTT. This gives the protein CASSREAGELFF.

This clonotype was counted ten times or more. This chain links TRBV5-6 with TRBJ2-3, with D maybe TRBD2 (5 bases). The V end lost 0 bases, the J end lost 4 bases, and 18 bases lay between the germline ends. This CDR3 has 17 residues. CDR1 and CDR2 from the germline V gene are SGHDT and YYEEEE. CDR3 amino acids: CASSLDSAGRPSDTQYF. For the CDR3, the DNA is TGTGCCAGCAGCTTGGATTCCGCGGGCCGGCCCTCAGATACGCAGTATTTT.

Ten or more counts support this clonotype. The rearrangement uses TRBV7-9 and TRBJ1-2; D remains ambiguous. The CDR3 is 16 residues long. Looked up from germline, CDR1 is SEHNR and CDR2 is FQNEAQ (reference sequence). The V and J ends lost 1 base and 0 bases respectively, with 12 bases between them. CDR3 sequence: CASSLGFNTANYGYTF. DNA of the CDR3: TGTGCCAGCAGCTTAGGGTTCAACACAGCTAACTATGGCTACACCTTC. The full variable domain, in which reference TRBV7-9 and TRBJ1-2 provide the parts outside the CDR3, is DTGVSQNPRHKITKRGQNVTFRCDPISEHNRLYWYRQTLGQGPEFLTYFQNEAQLEKSRLLSDRFSAERPKGSFSTLEIQRTEQGDSAMYLCASSLGFNTANYGYTFGSGTRLTVV.

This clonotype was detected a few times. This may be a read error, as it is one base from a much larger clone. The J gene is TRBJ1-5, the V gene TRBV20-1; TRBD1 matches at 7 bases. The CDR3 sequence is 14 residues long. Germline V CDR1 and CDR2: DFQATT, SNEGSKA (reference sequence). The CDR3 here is CSAIRQGGNQPQNF. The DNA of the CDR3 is TGCAGTGCTATCAGACAGGGCGGCAATCAGCCCCAGAATTTT.

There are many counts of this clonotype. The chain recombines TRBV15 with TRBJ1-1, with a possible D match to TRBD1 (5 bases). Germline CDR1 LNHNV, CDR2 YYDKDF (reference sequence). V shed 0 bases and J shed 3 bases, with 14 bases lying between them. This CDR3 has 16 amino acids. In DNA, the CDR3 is TGTGCCACCAGCAGAGATCCGGGGCGATTACACACTGAAGCTTTCTTT. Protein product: CATSRDPGRLHTEAFF.

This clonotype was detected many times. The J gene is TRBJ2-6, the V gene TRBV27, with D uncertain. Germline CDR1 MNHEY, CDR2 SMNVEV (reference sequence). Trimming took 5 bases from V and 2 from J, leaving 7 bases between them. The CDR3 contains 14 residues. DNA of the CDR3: TGTGCCAGCAGTGACACCCCTGGGGCCAACGTCCTGACTTTC. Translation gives CASSDTPGANVLTF.

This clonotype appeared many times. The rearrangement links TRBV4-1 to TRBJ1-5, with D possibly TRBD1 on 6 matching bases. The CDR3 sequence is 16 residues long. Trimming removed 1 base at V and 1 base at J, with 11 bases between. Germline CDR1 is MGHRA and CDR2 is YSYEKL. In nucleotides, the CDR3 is TGCGCCAGCAGCCAAGTTCCGCAGGGGAGCAATCAGCCCCAGCATTTT. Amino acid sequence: CASSQVPQGSNQPQHF.

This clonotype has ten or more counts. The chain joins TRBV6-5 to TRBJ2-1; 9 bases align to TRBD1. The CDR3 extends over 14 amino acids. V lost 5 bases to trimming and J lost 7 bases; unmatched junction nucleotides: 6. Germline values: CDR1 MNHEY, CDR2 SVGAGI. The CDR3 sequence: CASSQTTGGNEQFF. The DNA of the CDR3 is TGTGCCAGCAGTCAAACGACAGGGGGGAATGAGCAGTTCTTC.

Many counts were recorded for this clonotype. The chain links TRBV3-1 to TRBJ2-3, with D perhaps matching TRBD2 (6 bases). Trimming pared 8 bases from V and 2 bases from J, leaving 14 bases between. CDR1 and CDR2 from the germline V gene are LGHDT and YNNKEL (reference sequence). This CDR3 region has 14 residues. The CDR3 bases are TGTGCCAGCCGAAGGGACTCCACCACAGATACGCAGTATTTT. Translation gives CASRRDSTTDTQYF.

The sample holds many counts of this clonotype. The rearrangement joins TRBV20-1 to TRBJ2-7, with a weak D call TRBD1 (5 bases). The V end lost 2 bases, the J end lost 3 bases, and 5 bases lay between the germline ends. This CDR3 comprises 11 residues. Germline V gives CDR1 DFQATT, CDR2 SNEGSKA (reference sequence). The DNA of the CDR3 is TGCAGTGCTAGACAGGGCTACGAGCAGTACTTC. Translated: CSARQGYEQYF.

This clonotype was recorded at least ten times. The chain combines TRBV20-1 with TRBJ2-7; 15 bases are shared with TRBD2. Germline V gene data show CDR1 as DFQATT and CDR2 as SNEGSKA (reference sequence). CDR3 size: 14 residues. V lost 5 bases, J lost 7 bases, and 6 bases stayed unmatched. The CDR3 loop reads CSAPGTSGRREQYF. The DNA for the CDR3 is TGCAGTGCTCCCGGGACTAGCGGGAGGAGAGAGCAGTACTTC.

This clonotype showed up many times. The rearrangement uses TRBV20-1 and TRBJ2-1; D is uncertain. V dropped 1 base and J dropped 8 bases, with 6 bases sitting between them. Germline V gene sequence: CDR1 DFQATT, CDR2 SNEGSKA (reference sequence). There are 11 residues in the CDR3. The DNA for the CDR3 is TGCAGTGCTAGAGTAGACCATGAGCAGTTCTTC. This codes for CSARVDHEQFF.

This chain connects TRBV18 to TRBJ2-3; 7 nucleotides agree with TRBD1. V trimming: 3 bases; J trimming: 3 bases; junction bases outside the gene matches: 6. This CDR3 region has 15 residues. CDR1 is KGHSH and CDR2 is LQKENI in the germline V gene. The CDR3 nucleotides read TGTGCCAGCTCACCGGTAGGGACAGAGACAGATACGCAGTATTTT. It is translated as CASSPVGTETDTQYF.

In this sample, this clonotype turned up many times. The CDR3 nucleotides are TGTGCCAGCAGTATGGGTCTCGCGGCTTTCTTT. It encodes CASSMGLAAFF. The chain has TRBV28 and TRBJ1-1; D not certain. The CDR3 sequence is 11 residues long. V was clipped by 5 bases and J by 11 bases, with 12 bases between them. CDR1 is MDHEN, CDR2 SYDVKM, per germline.

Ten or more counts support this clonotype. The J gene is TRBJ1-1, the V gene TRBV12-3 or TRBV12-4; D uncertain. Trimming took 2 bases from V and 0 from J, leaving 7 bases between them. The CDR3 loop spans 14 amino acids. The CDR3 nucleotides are TGTGCCAGCAGTTTAAGGGCCTTGAACACTGAAGCTTTCTTT. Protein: CASSLRALNTEAFF.

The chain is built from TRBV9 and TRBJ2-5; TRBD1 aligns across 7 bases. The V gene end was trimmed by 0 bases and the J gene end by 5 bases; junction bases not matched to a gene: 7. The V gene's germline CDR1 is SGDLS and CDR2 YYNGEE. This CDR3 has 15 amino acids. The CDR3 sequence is CASSVGAGTVETQYF. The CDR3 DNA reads TGTGCCAGCAGCGTAGGGGCAGGGACAGTGGAGACCCAGTACTTC.

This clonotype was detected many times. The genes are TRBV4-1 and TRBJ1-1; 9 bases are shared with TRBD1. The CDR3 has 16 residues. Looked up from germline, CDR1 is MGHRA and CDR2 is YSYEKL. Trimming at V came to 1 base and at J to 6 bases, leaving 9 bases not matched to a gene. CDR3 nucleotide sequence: TGCGCCAGCAGCCAAGTAGGCCGGGACAGGGCGGCTGAAGCTTTCTTT. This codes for CASSQVGRDRAAEAFF.

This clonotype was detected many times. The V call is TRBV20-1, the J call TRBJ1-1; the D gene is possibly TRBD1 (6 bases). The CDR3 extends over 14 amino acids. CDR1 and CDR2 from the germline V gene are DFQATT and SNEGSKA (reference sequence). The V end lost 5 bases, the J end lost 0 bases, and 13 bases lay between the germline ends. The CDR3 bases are TGCAGTGCTCCCCAGACAGGTTTGAACACTGAAGCTTTCTTT. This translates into CSAPQTGLNTEAFF.

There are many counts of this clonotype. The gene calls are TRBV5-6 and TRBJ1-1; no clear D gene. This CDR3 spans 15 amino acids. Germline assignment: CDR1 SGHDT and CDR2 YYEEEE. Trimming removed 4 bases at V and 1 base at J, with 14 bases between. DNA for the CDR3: TGTGCCAGCAGCCGGGTTTTGGGCGGGAACACTGAAGCTTTCTTT. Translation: CASSRVLGGNTEAFF.